This note documents a single T cell receptor beta chain sequence. Its antigen is still unknown. The data derive from a study of radiotherapy plus CTLA-4 blockade in lung cancer. Background on the study: Objective responses occurred in 18% of patients; roughly 30% had disease control.

The germline gives CDR1 SEHNR, CDR2 FQNEAQ (reference sequence). V dropped 5 bases and J dropped 6; count of bases not matched to a gene: 10. The CDR3 consists of 15 residues. The data were produced by immunoSEQ multiplex PCR, yet TCRdb's version contains in-frame clones alone and is incomplete. Among about 88,000 clones, about three quarters were seen once, and the ten largest hold around 15%. Study outcomes and limitations: With interferon-beta, early dynamics of blood T cell clones were reported to best predict response.

J is TRBJ1-2 and V is TRBV7-9; 9 bases are a match to TRBD1. This material consisted of peripheral blood, taken from a patient treated with radiotherapy plus ipilimumab. The clonotype originates from a human donor with non-small cell lung cancer that progressed on radiotherapy plus ipilimumab. The CDR3 DNA follows: TGTGCCAGCAGCCGACCTCTGACAGGGGGACATGGCTACACCTTC. Its translation is CASSRPLTGGHGYTF.